This T cell receptor (beta chain) was documented in a study of cytomegalovirus exposure and HLA in healthy donors. Whole-study findings and limits: The authors listed 180 or so TCR beta chains as cytomegalovirus-associated. In a later analysis, TCR beta V- and J-gene trimming was associated with a missense DCLRE1C variant.

PCR employed 60 Vbeta and 13 Jbeta primers. Some clones are missing from TCRdb's copy, which holds only in-frame ones; the method was immunoSEQ multiplex PCR. The table includes over 150,000 clones, 77% detected once. About this clone: Its antigen remains unidentified.

This CDR3 contains 16 residues. CDR1 MNHNY and CDR2 SVGAGI come from the germline V gene (reference sequence). Specimen: PBMCs. The rearrangement joins TRBV6-6 to TRBJ2-5; 8 bases match TRBD1. The J call is in doubt because the DNA end fits TRBJ2-7 better. The receptor's source is a woman aged 55-75 years in good health and CMV-seropositive. CDR3 DNA sequence: TGTGCCAGCAGTTACTCGAGAGGGACAGGCTCCTACGAGCAGTACTTC. Its protein is CASSYSRGTGSYEQYF.